This passage covers 2 T cell receptor beta chains from one sample sequenced in a study of shared clonotypes between healthy human individuals. Sequencing was performed with immunoSEQ multiplex PCR; in TCRdb, only in-frame clones are kept and a portion is missing. The profile shows 2 million to 2.5 million clones, about 90% of them singletons. Specimen: naive CD4+ T cells from PBMCs. Subset of the sample: CD45RA+ positively selected. The source of these receptors is a young man in good health. Some clones in this sample may be carry-over from other donors' samples.

Of note for this clone: The identical CDR3 is also encoded by other nucleotide sequences in the sample. The CDR3 reads CSVEVGRNYGYTF. CDR3 nucleotides: TGCAGCGTTGAAGTCGGGCGGAACTATGGCTACACCTTC. The chain is built from TRBV29-1 and TRBJ1-2; unclear D gene. CDR3 size: 13 residues. Germline V gives CDR1 SQVTM, CDR2 ANQGSEA. Trimming stripped 1 base from V and 2 bases from J, with 8 bases between.

A single count supports this clone. The chain recombines TRBV29-1 with TRBJ1-1, with 8 bases aligning to TRBD1. After removal of 1 base from V and 3 bases from J, the junction contained 4 bases not matched to a gene. CDR3 size: 14 residues. Per germline, CDR1 SQVTM and CDR2 ANQGSEA. This CDR3 reads CSVEGTGGDTEAFF. The CDR3 coding sequence is TGCAGCGTTGAAGGCACAGGGGGGGACACTGAAGCTTTCTTT.